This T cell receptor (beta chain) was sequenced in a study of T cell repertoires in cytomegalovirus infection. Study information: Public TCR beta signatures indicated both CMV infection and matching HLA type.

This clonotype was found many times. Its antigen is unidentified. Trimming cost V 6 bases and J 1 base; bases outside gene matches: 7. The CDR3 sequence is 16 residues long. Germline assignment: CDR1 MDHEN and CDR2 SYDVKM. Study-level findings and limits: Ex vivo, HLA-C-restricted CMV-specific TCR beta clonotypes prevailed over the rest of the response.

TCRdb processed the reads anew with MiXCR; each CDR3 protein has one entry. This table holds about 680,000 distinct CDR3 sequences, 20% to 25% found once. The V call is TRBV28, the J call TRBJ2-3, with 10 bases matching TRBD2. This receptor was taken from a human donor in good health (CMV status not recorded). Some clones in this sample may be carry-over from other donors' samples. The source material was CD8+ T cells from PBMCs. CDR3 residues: CASRKDLAGGTDTQYF. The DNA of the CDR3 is TGTGCCAGCAGAAAAGACCTAGCGGGGGGCACAGATACGCAGTATTTT.